This paragraph reports one T cell receptor (beta chain). This clonotype was picked up a small number of times. Its antigen is currently not known. No base quality information exists; no much larger clone differs at one position. This specimen belongs to a study of T cells in Graves' hyperthyroidism and ophthalmopathy (dated by TCRdb to the late 2010s). A note on the overall study: Peripheral blood was sampled at the time of initial diagnosis, prior to any treatment. A discovery cohort of about a hundred patients, about 43 with Graves' ophthalmopathy and approximately 55 with stable Graves' hyperthyroidism, was used to find distinguishing TCR V-J signatures. Prospective prediction of ophthalmopathy was tested in an independent validation cohort consisting of 18 to 20 hyperthyroidism patients and more than 15 patients who later progressed to ophthalmopathy. The 75 to 100 discovery patients were randomly split 7:3 into training and test sets. Thyroid tissue and blood T-cell repertoires from several Graves' hyperthyroidism patients were also compared in the study. Following sampling, methimazole starting at 30 mg daily was given to hyperthyroidism patients, and high-dose intravenous methylprednisolone was given to ophthalmopathy patients. TCR Vbeta CDR3 sequencing of some 140 peripheral blood samples (under 45 ophthalmopathy, 75 to 85 hyperthyroidism and around 17 progressor patients) is reported in the paper. The investigation overall reported the following: A 13 V-J signature model separated ophthalmopathy from stable hyperthyroidism, with about 88% sensitivity and roughly 82% specificity in cross-validation and 80%/75% in testing. Sample size was not statistically predetermined, and blinding of investigators to group allocation was not performed. Most expanded thyroid clonotypes (frequency above 0.001) were also detected in blood, suggesting blood repertoires may reflect thyroid immune responses. During validation, the model predicted progression to ophthalmopathy a median of approximately 7 months ahead of onset, with more than 60% sensitivity and 72% to 85% specificity.

Cut back by 3 bases and 1 base, the V and J ends lie 24 bases apart. The CDR3 measures 19 amino acids from cysteine to phenylalanine. The sequence is cut down to CDR3 DNA, 57 bases in frame from base 1. The germline V gene specifies SGHTA as CDR1 and FQGNSA as CDR2. TCR beta CDR3 regions were amplified from RNA transcripts. The first round of RT-PCR for the TCR CDR3 was performed with the HTBI primer set and the Qiagen OneStep RT-PCR kit. Libraries were constructed in a second round of multiplex PCR, after which size selection and purification were performed. Paired-end sequencing of the libraries was performed with 100 bp reads on an Illumina HiSeq2000. In the source study's methods: SOAPnuke was used to process the raw data, removing reads that contained adapters or uncalled bases, had a mean Phred below 15, or lacked an exact match to the constant primer or identifier. COPE v1.2.5 was used to merge the high-quality paired reads, and each unique nucleotide sequence was defined as a clonotype. MiTCR v1.1 was used to align the clonotypes against IMGT TRBV, TRBD and TRBJ reference segments. The analysis included only V-J combinations with a frequency above 0.0001, which together covered approximately 99% of the repertoires. A TCS score was defined as the ratio between F50 (clonal expansion) and ExV (chaos), using BLOSUM62-based TCRdist between CDR3 peptides within each V-J. Welch's t-statistics and random forest reduced fewer than 600 V-J features to 13, which were used in a naive Bayes classifier (R e1071). TCRdb trimmed public reads at Q25 via fastp, called clones via MiXCR and kept in-frame beta chains. Identical CDR3 protein sequences are pooled into one entry, listed with their most common genes and DNA. TCRdb assigned the V and J calls; the authors' analysis was not used. The sample table lists 500,000 to 550,000 distinct CDR3 sequences, approximately 20% of them with a count of one. The top ten hold over 45% of the sample.

Ophthalmopathy patients had moderately to severely active disease, with a Clinical Activity Score of 3 or more, a NOSPECS grade of 4 or more, and a disease duration of less than 3 months. Patients with uncontrolled infections, other autoimmune diseases, pregnancy or lactation were excluded. Diagnoses relied on clinical symptoms, serum thyroxine and TRAb, thyroid ultrasound and orbital computed tomography. Ficoll-Paque density gradient centrifugation was used to isolate PBMCs from 10 ml of fresh peripheral blood. Total RNA was extracted with Trizol reagent, and quality was checked on an Agilent 2100 Bioanalyzer.

The rearrangement joined TRBV7-2 to TRBJ1-2; TRBD1 is a possible D gene, resting on 6 matching bases. What was sequenced was blood. The TCR comes from a man aged 35 to 55 with Graves' ophthalmopathy. The CDR3 region has the sequence CASSLAGQFLSRGNYGYTF. The DNA is TGTGCCAGCAGCTTGGCAGGACAGTTTCTCTCTCGGGGTAACTATGGCTACACCTTC.